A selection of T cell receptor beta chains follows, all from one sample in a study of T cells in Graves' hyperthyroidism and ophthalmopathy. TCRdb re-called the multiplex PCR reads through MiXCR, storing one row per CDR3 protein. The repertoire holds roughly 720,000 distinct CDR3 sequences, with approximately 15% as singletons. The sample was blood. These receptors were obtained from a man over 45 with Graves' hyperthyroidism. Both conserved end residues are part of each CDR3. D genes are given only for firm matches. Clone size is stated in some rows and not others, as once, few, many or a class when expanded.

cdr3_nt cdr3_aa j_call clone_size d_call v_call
TGTGCCTGGAGTGCCCGGTTGTGGGGTGAAGCTTTCTTT CAWSARLWGEAFF TRBJ1-1 few - TRBV30
TGTGCCAGCAGTTACGACAGTTCAAGCGGGGTGAACACTGAAGCTTTCTTT CASSYDSSSGVNTEAFF TRBJ1-1 many - TRBV6-2/TRBV6-3
TGTGCCAGCAGTTATTGGGGGCTGAATGAGCAGTTCTTC CASSYWGLNEQFF TRBJ2-1 - - TRBV6-6
TGCAGTGCCCGTTCGTGGGGCAGGGGGCCCAGAGAGGGCTACACCTTC CSARSWGRGPREGYTF TRBJ1-2 few TRBD1 TRBV20-1
TGTGCCAGCAGTTTAGTTTACGTCTTGAACTCCTACAATGAGCAGTTCTTC CASSLVYVLNSYNEQFF TRBJ2-1 - - TRBV27
TGTGCCAGCAGTGAATCCAGGGTGAAAGGAGAGACCCAGTACTTC CASSESRVKGETQYF TRBJ2-5 - - TRBV2
TGTGCCAGCAGCTTAGATCAGGGCCCCGCGAACACCATATATTTT CASSLDQGPANTIYF TRBJ1-3 - - TRBV11-2
TGTGCCAGCAGCCCTGAGGGTGGCTACACCTTC CASSPEGGYTF TRBJ1-2 - - TRBV7-2
TGTGCCAGTAGTATTACTAGCGGGGAAACCTACGAGCAGTACTTC CASSITSGETYEQYF TRBJ2-7 many TRBD2 TRBV30
TGTGCCATCAGTGACCCGGGACTAGTTGGAAAAGGCTCCTACGAGCAGTACTTC CAISDPGLVGKGSYEQYF TRBJ2-7 many TRBD2 TRBV10-3
TGCAGCGTTGTACTAGCGGGAGGGCCTTCCACAGATACGCAGTATTTT CSVVLAGGPSTDTQYF TRBJ2-3 many TRBD2 TRBV29-1
TGCGCCAGCGGGCCTCGACAGATAGATACGCAGTATTTT CASGPRQIDTQYF TRBJ2-3 many - TRBV5-1
TGTGCCAGCAGCCCACAAGGACTAGCGGCGCGAGAGACCCAGTACTTC CASSPQGLAARETQYF TRBJ2-5 many TRBD2 TRBV7-2
TGTGCCACCAGTGATTCCGTAGCGGGAGGGCAGGGGGCCCAGTACTTC CATSDSVAGGQGAQYF TRBJ2-5 - TRBD2 TRBV24-1